This T cell receptor (beta chain) came from a study of T cell repertoires in cytomegalovirus infection. Overall study results and limits: HLA-C-restricted CMV-specific TCR beta clonotypes were dominant in the ex vivo response.

TCRdb used MiXCR to reprocess the reads, holding one entry per CDR3 protein. The sample has under 450,000 distinct CDR3 sequences, roughly 34% seen once. Germline V lookup: CDR1 MNHEY, CDR2 SVGEGT. Trimming cost V 5 bases and J 3 bases; bases outside gene matches: 0. CDR3 length: 14 residues. About this clonotype itself: Antigen specificity is unknown.

The sequence came from a human donor in good health (CMV status not recorded). Some clones in this sample may be carry-over from other donors' samples. Sequenced here: cultured PBMCs, sampled from culture after CMV antigen stimulation. The chain combines TRBV6-2 or TRBV6-3 with TRBJ2-2, with 10 bases aligning to TRBD2. CDR3 amino acids: CASSSGRDTGELFF. In nucleotides, the CDR3 is TGTGCCAGCAGTAGCGGGAGGGACACCGGGGAGCTGTTTTTT.